These T cell receptor beta chains were read from a single sample in a study of cytomegalovirus exposure and HLA in healthy donors. Profiling relied on immunoSEQ multiplex PCR, and the TCRdb table lists in-frame clones only, not all of them. This table holds fewer than 250,000 clones, nearly 80% found once. Sequencing used PBMCs. The receptors were sampled from a male donor in good health and CMV-seronegative. Both conserved end residues are part of each CDR3. The order of the fields is J gene, D gene, V gene, clone size, CDR3 DNA, CDR3 protein. The D gene is left open where the match is weak. The listing skips clone size in some rows; elsewhere it reads once, few, many or a size class.

J gene: TRBJ2-6; D gene: TRBD1; V gene: TRBV18; clone size: NA; CDR3 DNA: TGTGCCAGCTCAGCAGGGGGTTGGGGGGCCAACGTCCTGACTTTC; CDR3 protein: CASSAGGWGANVLTF
J gene: TRBJ2-7; D gene: NA; V gene: TRBV10-1; clone size: NA; CDR3 DNA: TGCGCCAGCAGTGAACCGGGACTGTTCTACGAGCAGTACTTC; CDR3 protein: CASSEPGLFYEQYF
J gene: TRBJ2-1; D gene: TRBD2; V gene: TRBV29-1; clone size: NA; CDR3 DNA: TGCAGCGCACACGAGGGGTTGGTAGCGGGAAGTGTGCGCTCCTACAATGAGCAGTTCTTC; CDR3 protein: CSAHEGLVAGSVRSYNEQFF
J gene: TRBJ2-7; D gene: TRBD1; V gene: TRBV6-5; clone size: NA; CDR3 DNA: TGTGCCAGCAGGAGACAGGGATTCGTTTACGAGCAGTACTTC; CDR3 protein: CASRRQGFVYEQYF
J gene: TRBJ1-2; D gene: NA; V gene: TRBV29-1; clone size: NA; CDR3 DNA: TGCAGCGTTGAAGATTCGAGGGATGGCCACACCTTC; CDR3 protein: CSVEDSRDGHTF
J gene: TRBJ1-1; D gene: NA; V gene: TRBV7-7; clone size: NA; CDR3 DNA: TGTGCTAGCAGCCCAGGACAGTTCGCTGAAGCTTTCTTT; CDR3 protein: CASSPGQFAEAFF
J gene: TRBJ1-2; D gene: TRBD1; V gene: TRBV19; clone size: NA; CDR3 DNA: TGTGCCAGCACAGGGGGCCGCACTAGATATGGCTACACCTTC; CDR3 protein: CASTGGRTRYGYTF
J gene: TRBJ1-2; D gene: NA; V gene: TRBV19; clone size: NA; CDR3 DNA: TGTGCCAGTTGGGGGAAGGGAGGAGGTGGCTACACCTTC; CDR3 protein: CASWGKGGGGYTF
J gene: TRBJ2-3; D gene: TRBD2; V gene: TRBV11-1; clone size: once; CDR3 DNA: TGTGCCAGCAGCGGCGGGACTAGCGTGAGCACAGATACGCAGTATTTT; CDR3 protein: CASSGGTSVSTDTQYF
J gene: TRBJ2-1; D gene: NA; V gene: TRBV7-2; clone size: NA; CDR3 DNA: TGTGCCAGCACCCATGATTGGAGATCCTACAATGAGCAGTTCTTC; CDR3 protein: CASTHDWRSYNEQFF
J gene: TRBJ1-4; D gene: NA; V gene: TRBV7-8; clone size: NA; CDR3 DNA: TGTGCCAGCAGCTCAAGGGAGGGCGAAAAACTGTTTTTT; CDR3 protein: CASSSREGEKLFF
J gene: TRBJ1-1; D gene: NA; V gene: TRBV29-1; clone size: NA; CDR3 DNA: TGCAGCGTAGGCTCGGGTTTGGACACTGAAGCTTTCTTT; CDR3 protein: CSVGSGLDTEAFF
J gene: TRBJ1-2; D gene: TRBD1; V gene: TRBV6-1; clone size: few; CDR3 DNA: TGTGCCAGCAGTGAAGCGCTTAACGCGGGACAGGGGGACTATGGCTACACCTTC; CDR3 protein: CASSEALNAGQGDYGYTF
J gene: TRBJ1-1; D gene: TRBD1; V gene: TRBV5-6; clone size: NA; CDR3 DNA: TGTGCCAGCAGCTGGGGGACAGGCGGGACTGAAGCTTTCTTT; CDR3 protein: CASSWGTGGTEAFF
J gene: TRBJ2-7; D gene: NA; V gene: TRBV11-2; clone size: NA; CDR3 DNA: TGTGCCAGCAGCTCGGACAAGGGCCGCTCCTACGAGCAGTACTTC; CDR3 protein: CASSSDKGRSYEQYF
J gene: TRBJ2-5; D gene: TRBD2; V gene: TRBV5-1; clone size: NA; CDR3 DNA: TGCGCCAGCAGCTTGGTGGTAGCGGGAGCCCAAGAGACCCAGTACTTC; CDR3 protein: CASSLVVAGAQETQYF
J gene: TRBJ2-2; D gene: TRBD2; V gene: TRBV7-2; clone size: few; CDR3 DNA: TGTGCCAGCAGCTTAGACCGGACTAGCGGGGGGCACACCGGGGAGCTGTTTTTT; CDR3 protein: CASSLDRTSGGHTGELFF
J gene: TRBJ2-7; D gene: NA; V gene: TRBV29-1; clone size: once; CDR3 DNA: TGCAGCGTTGGACAGTCCTACGAGCAGTACTTC; CDR3 protein: CSVGQSYEQYF
J gene: TRBJ2-7; D gene: TRBD1; V gene: TRBV10-3; clone size: NA; CDR3 DNA: TGTGCCATCAGTGATGGGGACAGGGGTTACGAGCAGTACTTC; CDR3 protein: CAISDGDRGYEQYF
J gene: TRBJ2-7; D gene: TRBD1; V gene: TRBV28; clone size: NA; CDR3 DNA: TGTGCCAGCATCCCCTCAGGGGGCTCCTCCTACGAGCAGTACTTC; CDR3 protein: CASIPSGGSSYEQYF
J gene: TRBJ1-2; D gene: NA; V gene: TRBV19; clone size: NA; CDR3 DNA: TGTGCCAGTAGTATACCGGGGGGCGGCTATGGCTACACCTTC; CDR3 protein: CASSIPGGGYGYTF
J gene: TRBJ2-7; D gene: TRBD1; V gene: TRBV29-1; clone size: few; CDR3 DNA: TGCAGCGTGGCCTCCGGGACAGGGGGCGAGCAGTACTTC; CDR3 protein: CSVASGTGGEQYF
J gene: TRBJ2-7; D gene: TRBD1; V gene: TRBV2; clone size: NA; CDR3 DNA: TGTGCCAGCTGCGAGGTGGGGACAGGGGTATCCTACGAGCAGTACTTC; CDR3 protein: CASCEVGTGVSYEQYF
J gene: TRBJ2-3; D gene: TRBD2; V gene: TRBV28; clone size: NA; CDR3 DNA: TGTGCCAGCAGTTTCGAATCCGCTAGCGGGAGTGACACAGATACGCAGTATTTT; CDR3 protein: CASSFESASGSDTDTQYF
J gene: TRBJ2-3; D gene: NA; V gene: TRBV14; clone size: NA; CDR3 DNA: TGTGCCAGCAGCCAAGGGATTAGGAGGGCAGATACGCAGTATTTT; CDR3 protein: CASSQGIRRADTQYF
J gene: TRBJ2-3; D gene: TRBD1; V gene: TRBV7-9; clone size: NA; CDR3 DNA: TGTGCCAGCAGCACGATGGGACAGCCAACAGATACGCAGTATTTT; CDR3 protein: CASSTMGQPTDTQYF
J gene: TRBJ2-1; D gene: TRBD2; V gene: TRBV7-9; clone size: NA; CDR3 DNA: TGTGCCAGCAGTTTGTCTACTAGCGGGATATACAATGAGCAGTTCTTC; CDR3 protein: CASSLSTSGIYNEQFF
J gene: TRBJ2-5; D gene: TRBD2; V gene: TRBV2; clone size: NA; CDR3 DNA: TGTGCCAGCAGCGGTCCTAGCGGGGGCCGTGAGACCCAGTACTTC; CDR3 protein: CASSGPSGGRETQYF
J gene: TRBJ1-5; D gene: TRBD1; V gene: TRBV6-1; clone size: NA; CDR3 DNA: TGTGCCAGCAGTGACCGGGACAGGCGAAATAGCAATCAGCCCCAGCATTTT; CDR3 protein: CASSDRDRRNSNQPQHF
J gene: TRBJ2-3; D gene: NA; V gene: TRBV21-1; clone size: NA; CDR3 DNA: TGTGCCAGCGCCTCTTTGGGGCTTAGTCCCACAGATACGCAGTATTTT; CDR3 protein: CASASLGLSPTDTQYF
J gene: TRBJ2-7; D gene: TRBD1; V gene: TRBV4-1; clone size: NA; CDR3 DNA: TGCGCCAGCAGCCGCCGGGACAGGTCCTACGAGCAGTACTTC; CDR3 protein: CASSRRDRSYEQYF
J gene: TRBJ1-1; D gene: TRBD1; V gene: TRBV7-9; clone size: NA; CDR3 DNA: TGTTCCAGCAGCGTAGACAGGGATGCAAATGAAGCTTTCTTT; CDR3 protein: CSSSVDRDANEAFF
J gene: TRBJ2-5; D gene: NA; V gene: TRBV11-2; clone size: NA; CDR3 DNA: TGTGCCAGCAGCTTAGATTGGGGCTCCATGGGGGAGACCCAGTACTTC; CDR3 protein: CASSLDWGSMGETQYF
J gene: TRBJ2-1; D gene: NA; V gene: TRBV10-3; clone size: few; CDR3 DNA: TGTGCCATCAGCCGCAGGGAGGACAATGAGCAGTTCTTC; CDR3 protein: CAISRREDNEQFF
J gene: TRBJ1-2; D gene: NA; V gene: TRBV19; clone size: NA; CDR3 DNA: TGTGCCAGCAGGGAACATTATGGCTACACCTTC; CDR3 protein: CASREHYGYTF
J gene: TRBJ1-2; D gene: NA; V gene: TRBV28; clone size: NA; CDR3 DNA: TGTGCCAGCAGGCGAGGGACACCCTATGGCTACACCTTC; CDR3 protein: CASRRGTPYGYTF
J gene: TRBJ1-1; D gene: NA; V gene: TRBV4-1; clone size: few; CDR3 DNA: TGCGCCAGCAGCCAAGGGGCCTTGAGTGGGCAGGGGAACACTGAAGCTTTCTTT; CDR3 protein: CASSQGALSGQGNTEAFF
J gene: TRBJ2-2; D gene: NA; V gene: TRBV7-2; clone size: few; CDR3 DNA: TGTGCCAGCAGCTTAGCGCGGCGGGGGAACACCGGGGAGCTGTTTTTT; CDR3 protein: CASSLARRGNTGELFF
J gene: TRBJ1-6; D gene: NA; V gene: TRBV5-6; clone size: NA; CDR3 DNA: TGTGCCAGCAGCTTAAGTCAGCTGACTATCAATTCACCCCTCCACTTT; CDR3 protein: CASSLSQLTINSPLHF
J gene: TRBJ1-5; D gene: NA; V gene: TRBV19; clone size: NA; CDR3 DNA: TGTGCCAGTACTCATTACGGGATTAATAATCAGCCCCAGCATTTT; CDR3 protein: CASTHYGINNQPQHF
J gene: TRBJ1-2; D gene: TRBD1; V gene: TRBV5-4; clone size: NA; CDR3 DNA: TGTGCCAGCAGGTCAACAGGGGGGGGTAACTATGGCTACACCTTC; CDR3 protein: CASRSTGGGNYGYTF
J gene: TRBJ1-2; D gene: NA; V gene: TRBV30; clone size: NA; CDR3 DNA: TGTGCCTCCTTGACGGGGAGCTATGGCTACACCTTC; CDR3 protein: CASLTGSYGYTF
J gene: TRBJ1-5; D gene: NA; V gene: TRBV25-1; clone size: NA; CDR3 DNA: TGTGCCAGCAGTGAAGGAGGGGAACAGCCCCAGCATTTT; CDR3 protein: CASSEGGEQPQHF
J gene: TRBJ1-2; D gene: NA; V gene: TRBV19; clone size: NA; CDR3 DNA: TGTGCCAGTCATACGGACAGAATTAACTATGGCTACACCTTC; CDR3 protein: CASHTDRINYGYTF
J gene: TRBJ2-5; D gene: NA; V gene: TRBV11-2; clone size: NA; CDR3 DNA: TGTGCCAGCAGCTTAGATTTTGCGGCTAGCGTGCAAGAGACCCAGTACTTC; CDR3 protein: CASSLDFAASVQETQYF
J gene: TRBJ1-1; D gene: NA; V gene: TRBV12-5; clone size: NA; CDR3 DNA: TGTGCTAGTAGCGACCGGTACACTGAAGCTTTCTTT; CDR3 protein: CASSDRYTEAFF
J gene: TRBJ1-1; D gene: NA; V gene: TRBV28; clone size: NA; CDR3 DNA: TGTGCCAGCAGTGTGGGGGGAGAATACACTGAAGCTTTCTTT; CDR3 protein: CASSVGGEYTEAFF
J gene: TRBJ2-7; D gene: NA; V gene: TRBV5-1; clone size: NA; CDR3 DNA: TGCGCCAGCAGCTTGGCGGCGGGACAGAGATACGAGCAGTACTTC; CDR3 protein: CASSLAAGQRYEQYF